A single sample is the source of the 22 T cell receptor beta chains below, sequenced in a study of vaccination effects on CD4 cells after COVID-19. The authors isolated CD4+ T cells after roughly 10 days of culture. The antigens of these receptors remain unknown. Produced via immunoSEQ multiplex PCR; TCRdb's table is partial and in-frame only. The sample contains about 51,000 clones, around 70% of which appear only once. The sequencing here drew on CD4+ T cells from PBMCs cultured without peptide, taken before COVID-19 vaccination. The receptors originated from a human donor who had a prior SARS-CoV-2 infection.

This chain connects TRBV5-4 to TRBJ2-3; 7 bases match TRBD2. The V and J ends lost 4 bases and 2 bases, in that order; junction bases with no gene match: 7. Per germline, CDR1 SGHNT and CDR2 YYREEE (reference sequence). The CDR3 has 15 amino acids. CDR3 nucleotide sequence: TGTGCCAGCAGCGTACAAGCGGGGTTCACAGATACGCAGTATTTT. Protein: CASSVQAGFTDTQYF.

The CDR3 loop is CASSSQETQYF. CDR3 bases: TGTGCCAGCAGCTCCCAAGAGACCCAGTACTTC. The chain joins TRBV5-4 to TRBJ2-5; D remains ambiguous. The germline gives CDR1 SGHNT, CDR2 YYREEE (reference sequence). Trimming removed 3 bases at V and 1 base at J, with 1 base between. The CDR3 totals 11 residues. The entire variable domain, with the rest obtained from reference TRBV5-4 and TRBJ2-5, is as follows: ETGVTQSPTHLIKTRGQQVTLRCSSQSGHNTVSWYQQALGQGPQFIFQYYREEENGRGNFPPRFSGLQFPNYSSELNVNALELDDSALYLCASSSQETQYFGPGTRLLVL.

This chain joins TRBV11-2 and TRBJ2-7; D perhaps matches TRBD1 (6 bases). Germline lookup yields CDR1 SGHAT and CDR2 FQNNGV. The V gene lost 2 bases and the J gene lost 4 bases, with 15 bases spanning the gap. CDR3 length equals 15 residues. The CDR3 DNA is TGTGCCAGCAGCTTAAGGGGGAGCGCCATTTACGAGCAGTACTTC. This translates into CASSLRGSAIYEQYF.

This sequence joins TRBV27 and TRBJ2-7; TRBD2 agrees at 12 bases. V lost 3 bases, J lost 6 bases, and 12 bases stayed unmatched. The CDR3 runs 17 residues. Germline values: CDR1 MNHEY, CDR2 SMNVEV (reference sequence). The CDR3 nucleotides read TGTGCCAGCAGTTTTCATCGACTAGCGGGAGCGTTTCGCGAGCAGTACTTC. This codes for CASSFHRLAGAFREQYF.

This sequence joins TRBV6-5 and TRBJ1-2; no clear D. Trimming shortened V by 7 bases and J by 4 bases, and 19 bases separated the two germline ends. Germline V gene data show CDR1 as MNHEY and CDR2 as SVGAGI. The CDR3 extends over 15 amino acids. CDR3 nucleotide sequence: TGTGCCAGCACCCCGGACCCCGGGCAGATCTATGGCTACACCTTC. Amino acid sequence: CASTPDPGQIYGYTF.

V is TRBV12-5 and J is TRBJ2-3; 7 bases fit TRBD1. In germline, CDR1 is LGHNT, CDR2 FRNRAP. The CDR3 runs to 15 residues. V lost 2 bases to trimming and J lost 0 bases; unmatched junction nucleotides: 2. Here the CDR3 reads CASGLRQGSTDTQYF. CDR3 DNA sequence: TGTGCTAGTGGTTTGCGACAGGGAAGCACAGATACGCAGTATTTT.

In nucleotides, the CDR3 is TGCGCCAGCAGCTTGCAACCGGGGAACAGGGGGAGGGAGGGAGCTTTCTTT. Its translation: CASSLQPGNRGREGAFF. V usage is TRBV5-1 and J usage is TRBJ1-1; TRBD1 aligns across 8 bases. CDR1 SGHRS and CDR2 YFSETQ come from the germline V gene. CDR3 length: 17 residues. Trimming at V came to 1 base and at J to 10 bases, leaving 18 bases not matched to a gene.

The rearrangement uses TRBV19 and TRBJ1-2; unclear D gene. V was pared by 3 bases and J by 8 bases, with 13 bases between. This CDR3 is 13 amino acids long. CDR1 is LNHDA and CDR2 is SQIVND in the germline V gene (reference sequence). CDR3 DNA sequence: TGTGCCAGTAGTATTTTTCAGAGAGGGGGCTACACCTTC. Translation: CASSIFQRGGYTF.

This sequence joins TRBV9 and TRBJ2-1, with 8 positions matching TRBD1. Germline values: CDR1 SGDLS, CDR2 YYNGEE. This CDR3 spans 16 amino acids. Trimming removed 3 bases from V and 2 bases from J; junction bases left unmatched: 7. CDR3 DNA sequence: TGTGCCAGCAGCGCGGACAGGGCGGTCCCCTACAATGAGCAGTTCTTC. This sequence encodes CASSADRAVPYNEQFF.

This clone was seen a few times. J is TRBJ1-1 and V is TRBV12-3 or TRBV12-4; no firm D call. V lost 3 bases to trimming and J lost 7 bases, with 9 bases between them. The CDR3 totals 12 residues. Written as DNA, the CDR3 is TGTGCCAGCAGTTTTTCAGCATTTGAAGCTTTCTTT. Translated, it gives CASSFSAFEAFF.

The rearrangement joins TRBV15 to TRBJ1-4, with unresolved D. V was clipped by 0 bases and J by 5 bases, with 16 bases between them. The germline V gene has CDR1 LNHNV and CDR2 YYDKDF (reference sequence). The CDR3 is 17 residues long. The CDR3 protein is CATSRDLGLGANEKLFF. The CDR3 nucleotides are TGTGCCACCAGCAGAGATCTGGGCCTGGGAGCGAATGAAAAACTGTTTTTT.

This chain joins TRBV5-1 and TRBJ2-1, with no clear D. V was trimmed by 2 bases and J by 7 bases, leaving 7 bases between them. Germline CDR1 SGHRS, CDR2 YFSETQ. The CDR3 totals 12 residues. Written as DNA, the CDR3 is TGCGCCAGCAGCTTTGACAATAATGAGCAGTTCTTC. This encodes CASSFDNNEQFF.

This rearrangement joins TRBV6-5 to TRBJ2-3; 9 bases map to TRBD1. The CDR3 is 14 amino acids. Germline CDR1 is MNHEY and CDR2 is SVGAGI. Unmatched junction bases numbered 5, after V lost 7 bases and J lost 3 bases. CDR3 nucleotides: TGTGCCAGCATTTCGACAGGGGGGACAGATACGCAGTATTTT. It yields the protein CASISTGGTDTQYF.

The CDR3 loop is CASSPRITGDGNSPLHF. CDR3 nucleotides: TGTGCCAGCTCACCCCGAATAACAGGGGATGGGAATTCACCCCTCCACTTT. The chain employs TRBV18 and TRBJ1-6; 7 positions agree with TRBD1. There are 17 residues in the CDR3. Unmatched junction bases numbered 12, after V lost 3 bases and J lost 7 bases. Germline loops: CDR1 KGHSH, CDR2 LQKENI. Based on the CDR3 plus reference TRBV18 and TRBJ1-6, the full variable domain is NAGVMQNPRHLVRRRGQEARLRCSPMKGHSHVYWYRQLPEEGLKFMVYLQKENIIDESGMPKERFSAEFPKEGPSILRIQQVVRGDSAAYFCASSPRITGDGNSPLHFGNGTRLTVT.

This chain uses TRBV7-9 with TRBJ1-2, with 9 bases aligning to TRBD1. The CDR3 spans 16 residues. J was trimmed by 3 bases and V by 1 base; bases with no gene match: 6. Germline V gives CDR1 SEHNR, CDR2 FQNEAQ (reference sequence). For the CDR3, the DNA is TGTGCCAGCAGCTTAGGTAGGACAGGGGACTACTATGGCTACACCTTC. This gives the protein CASSLGRTGDYYGYTF.

The CDR3 sequence: CASSQDKKRDGTSTDTQYF. In DNA, the CDR3 is TGTGCCAGCAGCCAAGATAAAAAAAGGGACGGTACTAGCACAGATACGCAGTATTTT. This sequence joins TRBV3-1 (or the pseudogene TRBV3-2) and TRBJ2-3; D assignment may be TRBD1 or TRBD2 (5 bases each). The length of the CDR3 is 19 residues. V was trimmed by 0 bases and J by 0 bases, leaving 19 bases between them. Germline CDR1 LGHDT, CDR2 YNNKEL (reference sequence).

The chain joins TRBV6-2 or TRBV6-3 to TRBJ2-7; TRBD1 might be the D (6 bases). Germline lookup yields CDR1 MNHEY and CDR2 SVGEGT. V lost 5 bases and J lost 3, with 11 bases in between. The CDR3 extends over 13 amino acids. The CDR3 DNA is TGTGCCAGCAGTGTACCACAGGGCTACGAGCAGTACTTC. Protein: CASSVPQGYEQYF.

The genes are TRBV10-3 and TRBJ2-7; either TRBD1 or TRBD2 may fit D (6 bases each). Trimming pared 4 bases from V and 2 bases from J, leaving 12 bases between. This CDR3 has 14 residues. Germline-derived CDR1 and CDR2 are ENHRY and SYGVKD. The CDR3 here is CAISAYREAYEQYF. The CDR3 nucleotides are TGTGCCATCAGTGCCTACAGGGAGGCCTACGAGCAGTACTTC.

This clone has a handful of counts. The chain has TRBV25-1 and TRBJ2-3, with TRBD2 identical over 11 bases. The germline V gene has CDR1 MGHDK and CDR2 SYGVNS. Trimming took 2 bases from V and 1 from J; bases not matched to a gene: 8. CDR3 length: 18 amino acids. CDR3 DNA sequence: TGTGCCAGCAGTGAAGCCGATCTAGCGGGAGGAGGCACAGATACGCAGTATTTT. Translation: CASSEADLAGGGTDTQYF.

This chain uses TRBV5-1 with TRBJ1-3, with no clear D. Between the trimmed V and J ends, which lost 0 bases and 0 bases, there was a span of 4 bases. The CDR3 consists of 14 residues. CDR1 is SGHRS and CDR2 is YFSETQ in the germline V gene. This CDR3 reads CASSLGNSGNTIYF. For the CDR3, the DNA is TGCGCCAGCAGCTTGGGGAACTCTGGAAACACCATATATTTT. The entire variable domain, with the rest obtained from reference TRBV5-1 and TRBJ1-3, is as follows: KAGVTQTPRYLIKTRGQQVTLSCSPISGHRSVSWYQQTPGQGLQFLFEYFSETQRNKGNFPGRFSGRQFSNSRSEMNVSTLELGDSALYLCASSLGNSGNTIYFGEGSWLTVV.

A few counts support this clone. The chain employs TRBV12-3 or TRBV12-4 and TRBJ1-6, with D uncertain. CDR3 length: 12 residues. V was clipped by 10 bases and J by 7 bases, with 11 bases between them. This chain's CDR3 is CAIGVFNSPLHF. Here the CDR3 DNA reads TGTGCCATTGGAGTCTTCAATTCACCCCTCCACTTT.

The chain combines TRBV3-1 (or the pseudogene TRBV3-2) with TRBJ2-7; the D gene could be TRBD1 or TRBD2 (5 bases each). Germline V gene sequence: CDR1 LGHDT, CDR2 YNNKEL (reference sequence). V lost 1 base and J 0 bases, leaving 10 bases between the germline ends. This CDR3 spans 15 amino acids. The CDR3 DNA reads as TGTGCCAGCAGCCAAGGAGGGGTAAGCTCCTACGAGCAGTACTTC. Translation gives CASSQGGVSSYEQYF.